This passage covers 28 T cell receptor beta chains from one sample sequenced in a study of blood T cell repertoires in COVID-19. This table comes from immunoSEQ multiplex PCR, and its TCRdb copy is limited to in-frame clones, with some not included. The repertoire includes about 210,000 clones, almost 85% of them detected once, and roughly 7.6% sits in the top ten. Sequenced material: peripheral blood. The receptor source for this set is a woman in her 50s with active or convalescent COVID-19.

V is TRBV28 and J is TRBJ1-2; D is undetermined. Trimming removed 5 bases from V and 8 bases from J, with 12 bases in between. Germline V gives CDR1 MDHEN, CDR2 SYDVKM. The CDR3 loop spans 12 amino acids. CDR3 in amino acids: CASSLPGEGYTF. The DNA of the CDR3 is TGTGCCAGCAGTCTCCCGGGTGAAGGCTACACCTTC.

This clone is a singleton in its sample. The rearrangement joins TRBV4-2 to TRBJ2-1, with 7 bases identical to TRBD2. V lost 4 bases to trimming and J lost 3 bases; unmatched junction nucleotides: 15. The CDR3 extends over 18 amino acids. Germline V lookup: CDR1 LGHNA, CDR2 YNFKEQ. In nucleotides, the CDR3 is TGTGCCAGCAGCCCCCACAGGCAGGCCCAGCGGGGCTACAATGAGCAGTTCTTC. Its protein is CASSPHRQAQRGYNEQFF.

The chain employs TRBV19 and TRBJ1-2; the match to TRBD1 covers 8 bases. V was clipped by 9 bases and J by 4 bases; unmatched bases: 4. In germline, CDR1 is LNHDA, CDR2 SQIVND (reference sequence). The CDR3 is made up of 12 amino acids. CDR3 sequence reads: CASQDRAYGYTF. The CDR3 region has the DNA TGTGCCAGCCAGGACAGGGCCTATGGCTACACCTTC.

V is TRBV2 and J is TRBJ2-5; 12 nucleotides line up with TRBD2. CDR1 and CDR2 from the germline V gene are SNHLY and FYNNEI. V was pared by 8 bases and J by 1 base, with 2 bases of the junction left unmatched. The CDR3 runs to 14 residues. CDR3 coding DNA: TGTGCCAGCGCGGGACTAGCGGGCCAAGAGACCCAGTACTTC. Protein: CASAGLAGQETQYF.

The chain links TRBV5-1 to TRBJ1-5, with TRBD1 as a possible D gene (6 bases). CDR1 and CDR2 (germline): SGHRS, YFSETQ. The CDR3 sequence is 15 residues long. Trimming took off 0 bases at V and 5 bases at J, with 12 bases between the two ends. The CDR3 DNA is TGCGCCAGCAGCTTGGAGGGCAGGGGTCATCAGCCCCAGCATTTT. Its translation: CASSLEGRGHQPQHF.

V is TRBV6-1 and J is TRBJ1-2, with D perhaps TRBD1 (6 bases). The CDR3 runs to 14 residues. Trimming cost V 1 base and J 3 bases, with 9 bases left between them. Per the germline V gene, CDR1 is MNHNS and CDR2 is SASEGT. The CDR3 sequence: CASSEDGQYYGYTF. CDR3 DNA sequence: TGTGCCAGCAGTGAAGACGGACAGTACTATGGCTACACCTTC.

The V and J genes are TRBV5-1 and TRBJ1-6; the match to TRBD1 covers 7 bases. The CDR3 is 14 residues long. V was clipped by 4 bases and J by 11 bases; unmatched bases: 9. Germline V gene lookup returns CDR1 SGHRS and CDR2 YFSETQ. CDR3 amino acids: CASSPGQAGAPLHF. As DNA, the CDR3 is TGCGCCAGCAGCCCTGGACAGGCTGGTGCACCCCTCCACTTT.

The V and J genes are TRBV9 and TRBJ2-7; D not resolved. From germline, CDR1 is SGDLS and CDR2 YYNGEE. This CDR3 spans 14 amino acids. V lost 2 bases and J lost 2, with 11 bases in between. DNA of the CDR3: TGTGCCAGCAGCGTCGGTATAACTGCCTACGAGCAGTACTTC. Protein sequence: CASSVGITAYEQYF.

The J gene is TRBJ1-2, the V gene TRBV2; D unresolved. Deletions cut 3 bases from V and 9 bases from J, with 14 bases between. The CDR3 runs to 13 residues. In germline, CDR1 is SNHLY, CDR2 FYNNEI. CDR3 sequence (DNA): TGTGCCAGCAGTGAGACCCAGGACTCTAGCTACACCTTC. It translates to CASSETQDSSYTF.

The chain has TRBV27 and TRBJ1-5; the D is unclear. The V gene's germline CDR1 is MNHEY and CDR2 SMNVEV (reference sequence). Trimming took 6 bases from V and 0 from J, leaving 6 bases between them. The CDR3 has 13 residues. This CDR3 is CASRYNSNQPQHF. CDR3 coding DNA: TGTGCCAGCAGGTACAATAGCAATCAGCCCCAGCATTTT.

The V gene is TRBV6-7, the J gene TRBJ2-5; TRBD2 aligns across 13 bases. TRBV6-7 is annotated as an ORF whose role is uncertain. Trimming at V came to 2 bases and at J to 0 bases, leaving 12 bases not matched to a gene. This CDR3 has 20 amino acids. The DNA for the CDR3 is TGTGCCAGCAGTTACGGGAGAGGGACTAGCGGGACGGCGTACCAAGAGACCCAGTACTTC. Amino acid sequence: CASSYGRGTSGTAYQETQYF.

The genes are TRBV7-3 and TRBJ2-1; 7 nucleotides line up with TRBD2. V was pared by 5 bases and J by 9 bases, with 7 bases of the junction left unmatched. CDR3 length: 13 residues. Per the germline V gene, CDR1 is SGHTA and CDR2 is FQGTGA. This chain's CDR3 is CASSVQSGIEQFF. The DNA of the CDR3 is TGTGCCAGCAGCGTACAGAGCGGGATTGAGCAGTTCTTC.

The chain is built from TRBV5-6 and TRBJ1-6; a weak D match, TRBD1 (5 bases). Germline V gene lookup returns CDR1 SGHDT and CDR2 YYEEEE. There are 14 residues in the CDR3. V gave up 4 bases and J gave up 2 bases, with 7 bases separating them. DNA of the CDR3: TGTGCCAGCAGCCTGGGGCCCTATAATTCACCCCTCCACTTT. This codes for CASSLGPYNSPLHF. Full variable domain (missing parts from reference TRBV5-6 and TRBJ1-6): DAGVTQSPTHLIKTRGQQVTLRCSPKSGHDTVSWYQQALGQGPQFIFQYYEEEERQRGNFPDRFSGHQFPNYSSELNVNALLLGDSALYLCASSLGPYNSPLHFGNGTRLTVT.

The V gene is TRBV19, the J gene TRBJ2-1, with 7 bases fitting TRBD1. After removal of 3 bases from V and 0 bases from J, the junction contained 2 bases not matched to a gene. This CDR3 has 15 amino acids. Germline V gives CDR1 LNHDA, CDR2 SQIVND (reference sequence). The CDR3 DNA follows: TGTGCCAGTAGTATGGGACAGAGCTCCTACAATGAGCAGTTCTTC. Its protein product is CASSMGQSSYNEQFF.

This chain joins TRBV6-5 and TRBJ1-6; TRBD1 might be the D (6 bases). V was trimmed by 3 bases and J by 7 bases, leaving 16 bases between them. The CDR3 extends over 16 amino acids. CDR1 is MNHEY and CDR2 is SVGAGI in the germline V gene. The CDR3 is CASSYTRQAGNSPLHF. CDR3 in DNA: TGTGCCAGCAGTTATACAAGACAGGCAGGGAATTCACCCCTCCACTTT.

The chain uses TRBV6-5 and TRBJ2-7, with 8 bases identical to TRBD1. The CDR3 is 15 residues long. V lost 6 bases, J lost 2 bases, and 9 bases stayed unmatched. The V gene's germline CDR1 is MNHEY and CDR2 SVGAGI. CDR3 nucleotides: TGTGCCAGCAGGACAACGACAGGGGCGACCTACGAGCAGTACTTC. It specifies CASRTTTGATYEQYF.

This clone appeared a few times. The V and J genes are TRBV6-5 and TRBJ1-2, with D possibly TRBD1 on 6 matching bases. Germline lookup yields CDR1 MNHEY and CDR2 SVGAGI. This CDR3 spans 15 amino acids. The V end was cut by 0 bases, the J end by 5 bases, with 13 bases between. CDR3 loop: CASSYSPQGTYGYTF. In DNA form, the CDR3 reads TGTGCCAGCAGTTACTCTCCGCAGGGGACATATGGCTACACCTTC.

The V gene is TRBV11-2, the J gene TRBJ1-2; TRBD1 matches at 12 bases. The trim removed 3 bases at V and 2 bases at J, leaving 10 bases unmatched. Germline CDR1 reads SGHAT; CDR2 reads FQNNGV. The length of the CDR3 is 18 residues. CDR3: CASSFRDRGRATNYGYTF. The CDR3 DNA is TGTGCCAGCAGCTTCCGGGACAGGGGGCGCGCAACCAACTATGGCTACACCTTC.

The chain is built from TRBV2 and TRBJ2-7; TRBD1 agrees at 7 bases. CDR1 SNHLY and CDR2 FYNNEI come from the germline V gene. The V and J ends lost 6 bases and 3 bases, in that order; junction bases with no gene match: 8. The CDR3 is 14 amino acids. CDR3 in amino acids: CASRTERDSYEQYF. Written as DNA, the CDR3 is TGTGCCAGCAGAACAGAGAGGGACAGCTACGAGCAGTACTTC. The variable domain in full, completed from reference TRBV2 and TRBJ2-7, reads EPEVTQTPSHQVTQMGQEVILRCVPISNHLYFYWYRQILGQKVEFLVSFYNNEISEKSEIFDDQFSVERPDGSNFTLKIRSTKLEDSAMYFCASRTERDSYEQYFGPGTRLTVT.

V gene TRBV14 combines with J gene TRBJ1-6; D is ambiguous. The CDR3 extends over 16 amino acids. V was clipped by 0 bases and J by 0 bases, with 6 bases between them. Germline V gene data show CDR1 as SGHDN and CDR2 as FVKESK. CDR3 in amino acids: CASSQDTSSYNSPLHF. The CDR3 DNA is TGTGCCAGCAGCCAAGATACGAGCTCCTATAATTCACCCCTCCACTTT.

The CDR3 protein is CASSYSSVGAEAFF. The CDR3 DNA reads as TGTGCCAGCAGTTACTCGTCGGTCGGGGCTGAAGCTTTCTTT. The chain couples TRBV6-5 to TRBJ1-1; D not certain. Per the germline V gene, CDR1 is MNHEY and CDR2 is SVGAGI. This CDR3 is 14 amino acids long. Deletions cut 0 bases from V and 6 bases from J, with 11 bases between.

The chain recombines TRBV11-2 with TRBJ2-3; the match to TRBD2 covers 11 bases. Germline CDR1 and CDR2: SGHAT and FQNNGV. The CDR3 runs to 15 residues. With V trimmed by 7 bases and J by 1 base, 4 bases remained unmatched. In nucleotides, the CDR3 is TGTGCCAGCACCCTACTAGCGGGGGGCACAGATACGCAGTATTTT. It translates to CASTLLAGGTDTQYF.

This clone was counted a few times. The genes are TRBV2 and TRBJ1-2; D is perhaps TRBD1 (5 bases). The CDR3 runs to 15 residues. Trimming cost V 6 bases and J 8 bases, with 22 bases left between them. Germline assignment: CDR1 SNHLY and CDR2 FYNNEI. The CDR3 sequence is CASRTFGTSGGGYTF. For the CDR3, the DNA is TGTGCCAGCAGGACCTTCGGGACCTCGGGGGGAGGCTACACCTTC.

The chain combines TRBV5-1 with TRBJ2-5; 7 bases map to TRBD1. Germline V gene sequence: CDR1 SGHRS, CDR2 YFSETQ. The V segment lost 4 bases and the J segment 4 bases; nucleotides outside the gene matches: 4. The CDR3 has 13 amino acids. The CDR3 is CASSQNRGETQYF. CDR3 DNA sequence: TGCGCCAGCAGCCAGAACAGGGGAGAGACCCAGTACTTC.

CDR3 bases: TGTGCCAGCAACATATGGGGAGGGGCGAACACTGAAGCTTTCTTT. Translating gives CASNIWGGANTEAFF. The rearrangement links TRBV28 to TRBJ1-1, with D tentatively TRBD1 (5 bases). CDR3 length: 15 residues. The V end lost 7 bases, the J end lost 1 base, and 16 bases lay between the germline ends. CDR1 and CDR2 (germline): MDHEN, SYDVKM.

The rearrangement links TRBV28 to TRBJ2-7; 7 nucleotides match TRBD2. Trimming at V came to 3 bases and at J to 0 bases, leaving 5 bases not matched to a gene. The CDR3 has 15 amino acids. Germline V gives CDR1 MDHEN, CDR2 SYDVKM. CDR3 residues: CASSLSGTASYEQYF. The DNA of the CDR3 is TGTGCCAGCAGTTTGAGCGGGACGGCCTCCTACGAGCAGTACTTC.

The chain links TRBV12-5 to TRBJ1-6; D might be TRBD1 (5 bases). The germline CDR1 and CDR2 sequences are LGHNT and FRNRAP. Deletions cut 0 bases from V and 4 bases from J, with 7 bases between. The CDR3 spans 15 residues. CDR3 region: CASGLVAGYNSPLHF. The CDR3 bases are TGTGCTAGTGGTTTGGTAGCAGGGTATAATTCACCCCTCCACTTT.

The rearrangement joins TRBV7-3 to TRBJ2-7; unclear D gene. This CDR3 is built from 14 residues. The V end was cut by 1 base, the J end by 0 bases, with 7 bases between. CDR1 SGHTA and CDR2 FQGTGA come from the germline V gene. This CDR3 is CASSLSPSSYEQYF. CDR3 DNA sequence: TGTGCCAGCAGCTTAAGTCCGAGCTCCTACGAGCAGTACTTC.